The clone carrying this T cell receptor (beta chain) was detected once. The data originate from a study of cytomegalovirus exposure and HLA in healthy donors. Primers included in the PCR were 60 Vbeta and 13 Jbeta primers. The assay was immunoSEQ multiplex PCR, and TCRdb's table has in-frame clones only and misses some. The repertoire consists of some 90,000 clones, with 70% to 85% occurring once and the leading ten covering 4% to 5.5%. Germline V gene lookup returns CDR1 MGHRA and CDR2 YSYEKL. The CDR3 has 15 amino acids. With V trimmed by 1 base and J by 6 bases, 4 bases remained unmatched. The specimen sequenced was PBMCs. The chain couples TRBV4-1 to TRBJ2-2; the match to TRBD1 covers 8 bases. The clonotype was recovered from a man aged 25-45 years in good health and CMV-seropositive. The CDR3 nucleotides read TGCGCCAGCAGCCAAGCGGACAGGGTGGCCGGGGAGCTGTTTTTT. As protein: CASSQADRVAGELFF.